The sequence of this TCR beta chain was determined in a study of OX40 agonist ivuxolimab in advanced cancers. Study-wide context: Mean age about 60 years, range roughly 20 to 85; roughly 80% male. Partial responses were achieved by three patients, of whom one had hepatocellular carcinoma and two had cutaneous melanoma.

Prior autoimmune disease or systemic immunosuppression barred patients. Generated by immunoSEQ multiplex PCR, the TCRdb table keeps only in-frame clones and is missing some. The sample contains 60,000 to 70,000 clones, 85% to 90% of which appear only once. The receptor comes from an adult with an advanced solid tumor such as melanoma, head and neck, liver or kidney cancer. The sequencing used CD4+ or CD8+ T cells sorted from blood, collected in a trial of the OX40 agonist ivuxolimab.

CDR3 sequence reads: CASSLWVSGSYEQYF. The CDR3 coding sequence is TGTGCCAGCAGTTTATGGGTCTCCGGCTCCTACGAGCAGTACTTC. V is TRBV28 and J is TRBJ2-7; the D is unclear. The V and J ends lost 0 bases and 0 bases respectively, with 9 bases between them. Germline CDR1 and CDR2: MDHEN and SYDVKM. This CDR3 spans 15 amino acids.